This TCR beta chain was recorded in a study of OX40 agonist ivuxolimab in advanced cancers. Overall study: Dose-escalation patients suffered from hepatocellular carcinoma, melanoma, renal cell or head and neck cancer.

Exclusion applied to patients with autoimmune disease history or systemic immunosuppression. V lost 10 bases, J lost 3 bases, and 13 bases lay in between. The germline V gene encodes CDR1 MNHEY and CDR2 SVGAGI. The CDR3 runs 12 residues. Method: immunoSEQ multiplex PCR; TCRdb's copy keeps in-frame clones and lacks some. The sample includes tens of thousands of clones, 83% seen only once; the top ten take about 3%. This clone was seen only once. V and J are TRBV6-5 and TRBJ2-7; the D gene is possibly TRBD2 (5 bases). This sequence was found in an adult with an advanced solid tumor such as melanoma, head and neck, liver or kidney cancer. The material sequenced was CD4+ or CD8+ T cells sorted from blood, taken in a trial of the OX40 agonist ivuxolimab. The CDR3 is CANSKEGYEQYF. The CDR3 nucleotides are TGTGCCAACAGCAAAGAGGGCTACGAGCAGTACTTC.